A single sample is the source of the 5 T cell receptor beta chains below, sequenced in a study of Graves' ophthalmopathy and Graves' hyperthyroidism. Amplification from RNA transcripts yielded the TCR beta CDR3 regions. An initial RT-PCR round employing HTBI primers preceded a second-round multiplex PCR. TCRdb independently ran MiXCR on the multiplex PCR reads; one entry per CDR3 protein. In the table there are about 210,000 distinct CDR3 sequences, 25% to 30% of which are singletons. The sample taken for sequencing was peripheral blood. The origin of the receptors is a middle-aged man with Graves' ophthalmopathy.

This clonotype was observed at least ten times. The J gene is TRBJ1-1, the V gene TRBV2; unclear D gene. The V gene's germline CDR1 is SNHLY and CDR2 FYNNEI. This CDR3 is built from 13 residues. Trimming took 5 bases from V and 3 from J, leaving 10 bases between them. In nucleotides, the CDR3 is TGTGCCAGCAGTCGGGTCGGGGACACTGAAGCTTTCTTT. Protein: CASSRVGDTEAFF.

This clonotype was observed many times. The chain uses TRBV6-1 and TRBJ1-2; 7 bases agree with TRBD1. Germline-derived CDR1 and CDR2 are MNHNS and SASEGT. V lost 5 bases, J lost 4 bases, and 7 bases stayed unmatched. This CDR3 is built from 14 residues. Here the CDR3 DNA reads TGTGCCAGCAGTCGAAATACAGGGGCCTATGGCTACACCTTC. Encoded protein: CASSRNTGAYGYTF.

J is TRBJ1-2 and V is TRBV28, with no clear D. Trimming pared 2 bases from V and 3 bases from J, leaving 13 bases between. Looked up from germline, CDR1 is MDHEN and CDR2 is SYDVKM. This CDR3 comprises 15 residues. The CDR3 DNA is TGTGCCAGCAGTTTAAGGCCAGGATTACACTATGGCTACACCTTC. As protein: CASSLRPGLHYGYTF.

This clonotype showed up just a few times. This sequence joins TRBV19 and TRBJ2-4, with 10 nucleotides matching TRBD1. Germline V gives CDR1 LNHDA, CDR2 SQIVND (reference sequence). V was pared by 10 bases and J by 0 bases, with 15 bases of the junction left unmatched. This CDR3 comprises 18 residues. CDR3 protein: CATGTGDDSLLAKNIQYF. The DNA of the CDR3 is TGTGCCACCGGGACAGGGGACGACTCCCTACTAGCCAAAAACATTCAGTACTTC.

The table lists this clonotype with a few counts. The gene calls are TRBV28 and TRBJ2-7, with D possibly being TRBD2 (5 bases). CDR3 length: 14 amino acids. Between the trimmed V and J ends, which lost 6 bases and 3 bases, there was a span of 15 bases. The germline CDR1 and CDR2 sequences are MDHEN and SYDVKM. The CDR3 DNA follows: TGTGCCAGCAGCTCCGTAGGAGCGGTCTACGAGCAGTACTTC. Protein sequence: CASSSVGAVYEQYF.